These 28 T cell receptor beta chains share one sample of origin, sequenced in a study of neurological immune-mediated disorders. TCRdb passed the 5' RACE reads through MiXCR, listing each CDR3 protein once. The sample carries about 120,000 distinct CDR3 sequences, about 3.2% recorded once. The specimen sequenced was PBMCs. The receptors come from a woman in her 30s with multiple sclerosis.

This clonotype was found many times. V is TRBV29-1 and J is TRBJ2-3; 13 bases fit TRBD2. In germline, CDR1 is SQVTM, CDR2 ANQGSEA. The J segment lost 2 bases and the V segment lost 6 bases, leaving 11 bases of the junction unmatched. The length of the CDR3 is 17 residues. The CDR3 spells CSVTGTSGTGATDTQYF. The CDR3 bases are TGCAGCGTGACCGGGACTAGCGGGACCGGGGCCACAGATACGCAGTATTTT.

This clonotype was counted many times. The J gene is TRBJ1-2, the V gene TRBV11-2, with unresolved D. The CDR3 totals 12 residues. CDR1 and CDR2 (germline): SGHAT, FQNNGV. Between the trimmed V and J ends, which lost 5 bases and 4 bases, there was a span of 8 bases. The CDR3 protein is CASSPLSYGYTF. The CDR3 DNA reads TGTGCCAGCAGCCCGCTGTCCTATGGCTACACCTTC.

This clonotype was recorded many times. The chain links TRBV20-1 to TRBJ1-1; 7 bases fit TRBD1. The CDR3 sequence is 14 residues long. CDR1 and CDR2 (germline): DFQATT, SNEGSKA (reference sequence). Trimming took 5 bases from V and 5 from J; bases not matched to a gene: 11. This chain's CDR3 is CSAPRGGSGTEAFF. The CDR3 DNA reads TGCAGTGCTCCCAGGGGGGGGAGCGGAACTGAAGCTTTCTTT.

This clonotype turned up a few times. A much larger clone lies a single base off, so this may be a read error. The chain recombines TRBV20-1 with TRBJ1-4, with D maybe TRBD1 (6 bases). Germline CDR1 reads DFQATT; CDR2 reads SNEGSKA (reference sequence). CDR3 length: 12 residues. V was pared by 7 bases and J by 7 bases, with 13 bases between. CDR3 DNA: TGCAGTGACTTGGGACAAGCTGAAAAACTGTTTTTT. The encoded protein is CSDLGQAEKLFF.

The chain combines TRBV5-1 with TRBJ2-7; no reliable D call. In germline, CDR1 is SGHRS, CDR2 YFSETQ. V lost 1 base, J lost 2 bases, and 7 bases lay in between. The CDR3 extends over 13 amino acids. In DNA form, the CDR3 reads TGCGCCAGCAGCTTGTCTCAAACCTACGAGCAGTACTTC. Translated, it gives CASSLSQTYEQYF.

The V gene is TRBV20-1, the J gene TRBJ2-5; D is uncertain. The germline V gene encodes CDR1 DFQATT and CDR2 SNEGSKA (reference sequence). The CDR3 has 14 amino acids. V lost 2 bases and J 4 bases, leaving 14 bases between the germline ends. Here the CDR3 reads CSARPPRPGETQYF. In nucleotides, the CDR3 is TGCAGTGCTAGACCCCCCCGACCTGGAGAGACCCAGTACTTC.

Details on this clonotype: A read error is possible here, since a much larger clone lies one base away. The chain has TRBV20-1 and TRBJ2-7; 9 bases are shared with TRBD1. The CDR3 totals 14 residues. V shed 7 bases and J 1 base; nucleotides not matched to a gene: 8. Germline CDR1 reads DFQATT; CDR2 reads SNEGSKA (reference sequence). CDR3 region: CSVRDRAKSYEQYF. In DNA, the CDR3 is TGCAGTGTTAGGGACAGGGCGAAATCCTACGAGCAGTACTTC.

Of note for this clonotype: A much larger clone is a single base away; this may be a read error. The V gene is TRBV10-3, the J gene TRBJ2-5; D could derive from TRBD1 or TRBD2 (5 bases each). CDR1 and CDR2 (germline): ENHRY, SYGVKD. The CDR3 is 11 residues long. CDR3 residues: CDISGGETQYF. CDR3 DNA: TGTGACATCAGTGGGGGAGAGACCCAGTACTTC.

This chain uses TRBV30 with TRBJ2-7, with D possibly TRBD1 on 5 matching bases. The CDR3 spans 12 residues. CDR1 and CDR2 (germline): GTSNPN, SVGIG (reference sequence). CDR3 sequence reads: CDLEGAVNEQYF. CDR3 DNA sequence: TGTGACCTGGAAGGGGCGGTTAACGAGCAGTACTTC.

This clonotype was counted many times. Lacking the conserved final phenylalanine or tryptophan, this CDR3 likely reflects a read error. No DNA is shown, since the ends of the CDR3 on it are uncertain; the CDR3 is the one TCRdb lists. The CDR3: CASSPLGTGLFWI. V and J are TRBV5-1 and TRBJ1-1; the listed D gene, TRBD1, was not tested against the DNA. The CDR3 has 13 amino acids, counting both end residues. Germline CDR1 and CDR2: SGHRS and YFSETQ.

This clonotype occurred many times. The chain couples TRBV24-1 to TRBJ2-7, with TRBD1 identical over 10 bases. Germline CDR1 reads KGHDR; CDR2 reads SFDVKD. The length of the CDR3 is 13 residues. V shed 12 bases, J shed 5 bases, and the junction held 9 bases outside the gene matches. In DNA, the CDR3 is TGTGCCTCTACGGCCGGGACAGGGGACGAGCAGTACTTC. Translation: CASTAGTGDEQYF.

This clonotype showed up many times. CDR3 coding DNA: TGTGCCAGCAGCCCCGAGGGTTATGGCTACACCTTC. It encodes CASSPEGYGYTF. This chain connects TRBV7-2 to TRBJ1-2; D unresolved. Germline-derived CDR1 and CDR2 are SGHTA and FQGNSA. V was trimmed by 5 bases and J by 5 bases, leaving 9 bases between them. The CDR3 is 12 residues long.

This clonotype was seen many times. The chain recombines TRBV3-1 with TRBJ2-3; 10 nucleotides align to TRBD2. J was trimmed by 4 bases and V by 1 base; bases with no gene match: 8. Germline V gene sequence: CDR1 LGHDT, CDR2 YNNKEL (reference sequence). The CDR3 is 17 residues long. The CDR3 coding sequence is TGTGCCAGCAGCCAAGCAAGCCTAGCGGGAGTTCCAGATACGCAGTATTTT. Protein product: CASSQASLAGVPDTQYF.

This clonotype showed up many times. This sequence joins TRBV29-1 and TRBJ2-7; 9 bases are shared with TRBD2. Trimming took 6 bases from V and 4 from J; bases not matched to a gene: 7. The germline CDR1 and CDR2 sequences are SQVTM and ANQGSEA. This CDR3 is 13 amino acids long. The CDR3 coding sequence is TGCAGCGTATCCGGGACTAGCAGTTACGAGCAGTACTTC. This sequence encodes CSVSGTSSYEQYF.

This clonotype has ten or more counts. CDR3 sequence: CASSPISGLGYEQYF. Written as DNA, the CDR3 is TGTGCCAGCAGCCCAATTAGCGGGTTGGGGTACGAGCAGTACTTC. J is TRBJ2-7 and V is TRBV7-2; TRBD2 matches at 7 bases. V was clipped by 5 bases and J by 4 bases; unmatched bases: 11. This CDR3 is 15 amino acids long. Germline V gene lookup returns CDR1 SGHTA and CDR2 FQGNSA.

At least ten counts were recorded for this clonotype. Written as DNA, the CDR3 is TGCAGTGCTTCCCAACTAGCGACTTCCTACAATGAGCAGTTCTTC. It is translated as CSASQLATSYNEQFF. The chain couples TRBV20-1 to TRBJ2-1; 7 nucleotides agree with TRBD2. The length of the CDR3 is 15 residues. CDR1 DFQATT and CDR2 SNEGSKA come from the germline V gene (reference sequence). The ends lost 5 bases at V and 1 base at J; junction bases unmatched: 8.

This sequence joins TRBV2 and TRBJ2-1; TRBD2 agrees at 7 bases. The V gene's germline CDR1 is SNHLY and CDR2 FYNNEI. Trimming removed 3 bases from V and 4 bases from J; junction bases left unmatched: 6. The CDR3 loop spans 15 amino acids. This CDR3 is CASSEGGIGYNEQFF. CDR3 nucleotide sequence: TGTGCCAGCAGTGAGGGGGGGATCGGATACAATGAGCAGTTCTTC.

This clonotype has at least ten counts. This chain links TRBV20-1 with TRBJ2-7, with D possibly TRBD1 on 6 matching bases. The CDR3 extends over 14 amino acids. Germline V gene data show CDR1 as DFQATT and CDR2 as SNEGSKA (reference sequence). The V gene lost 7 bases and the J gene lost 5 bases, with 21 bases spanning the gap. The CDR3 reads CSVPATGGLNEQYF. The CDR3 DNA reads TGCAGTGTCCCGGCGACAGGTGGGTTGAACGAGCAGTACTTC.

This clonotype was seen ten or more times. The J gene is TRBJ2-5, the V gene TRBV7-2; possibly TRBD1 for D (6 bases). Trimming cost V 6 bases and J 1 base, with 15 bases left between them. Germline values: CDR1 SGHTA, CDR2 FQGNSA. There are 15 residues in the CDR3. The CDR3 region has the DNA TGTGCCAGCAGGGATGCGAGGGGGTCCCAAGAGACCCAGTACTTC. As protein: CASRDARGSQETQYF.

This clonotype occurred many times. The V gene is TRBV2, the J gene TRBJ2-7, with D perhaps matching TRBD1 (6 bases). The germline V gene has CDR1 SNHLY and CDR2 FYNNEI. CDR3 length equals 13 residues. Trimming removed 7 bases at V and 3 bases at J, with 13 bases between. The CDR3 region is CASKGHGRYEQYF. The CDR3 DNA sequence: TGTGCCAGCAAGGGACACGGACGCTACGAGCAGTACTTC.

At least ten counts were recorded for this clonotype. This chain links TRBV12-3 or TRBV12-4 with TRBJ1-5; perhaps TRBD1 as D (5 bases). CDR3 length: 13 residues. The V gene lost 6 bases and the J gene lost 4 bases, with 10 bases spanning the gap. CDR3 residues: CASRPWGNQPQHF. The DNA for the CDR3 is TGTGCCAGCAGGCCCTGGGGGAATCAGCCCCAGCATTTT.

This clonotype turned up a few times. This chain uses TRBV29-1 with TRBJ1-2; D gene uncertain. Germline V gene data show CDR1 as SQVTM and CDR2 as ANQGSEA. The CDR3 is 13 residues long. Deletions cut 7 bases from V and 4 bases from J, with 16 bases between. Here the CDR3 DNA reads TGCAGCGGAGGGCCAGAAGGGTTCTATGGCTACACCTTC. Protein sequence: CSGGPEGFYGYTF. The variable domain in full, with the rest retrieved from reference TRBV29-1 and TRBJ1-2, is SAVISQKPSRDICQRGTSLTIQCQVDSQVTMMFWYRQQPGQSLTLIATANQGSEATYESGFVIDKFPISRPNLTFSTLTVSNMSPEDSSIYLCSGGPEGFYGYTFGSGTRLTVV.

This clonotype was found many times. The chain couples TRBV7-9 to TRBJ1-6; TRBD1 aligns across 7 bases. The V gene's germline CDR1 is SEHNR and CDR2 FQNEAQ (reference sequence). The V segment lost 4 bases and the J segment 8 bases; nucleotides outside the gene matches: 8. The CDR3 spans 15 residues. DNA of the CDR3: TGTGCCAGCAGCTCGGACAGGATTTGGGATTCACCCCTCCACTTT. It encodes CASSSDRIWDSPLHF. Looking up the rest from reference TRBV7-9 and TRBJ1-6 gives the full variable domain: DTGVSQNPRHKITKRGQNVTFRCDPISEHNRLYWYRQTLGQGPEFLTYFQNEAQLEKSRLLSDRFSAERPKGSFSTLEIQRTEQGDSAMYLCASSSDRIWDSPLHFGNGTRLTVT.

In this sample, this clonotype turned up many times. This sequence joins TRBV12-3 or TRBV12-4 and TRBJ2-7; no definite D call. The CDR3 runs 13 residues. Trimming removed 3 bases from V and 6 bases from J, with 12 bases in between. The CDR3 sequence is CASSFMEPGEQYF. The CDR3 coding sequence is TGTGCCAGCAGTTTTATGGAACCTGGCGAGCAGTACTTC.

This clonotype was picked up many times. V gene TRBV7-9 combines with J gene TRBJ1-3; D unclear. Germline V gene sequence: CDR1 SEHNR, CDR2 FQNEAQ (reference sequence). V lost 6 bases to trimming and J lost 0 bases, with 15 bases between them. The CDR3 is 16 residues long. This chain's CDR3 is CASSSYQLNSGNTIYF. Written as DNA, the CDR3 is TGTGCCAGCAGTTCGTATCAGCTTAACTCTGGAAACACCATATATTTT.

This clonotype has ten or more counts. The chain uses TRBV5-1 and TRBJ2-6; D is ambiguous. Per the germline V gene, CDR1 is SGHRS and CDR2 is YFSETQ. The CDR3 spans 15 residues. V lost 1 base and J 4 bases, leaving 9 bases between the germline ends. CDR3 protein: CASSLYGSGANVLTF. CDR3 nucleotide sequence: TGCGCCAGCAGCTTGTACGGCTCAGGGGCCAACGTCCTGACTTTC. The whole variable domain, remainder taken from reference TRBV5-1 and TRBJ2-6, is KAGVTQTPRYLIKTRGQQVTLSCSPISGHRSVSWYQQTPGQGLQFLFEYFSETQRNKGNFPGRFSGRQFSNSRSEMNVSTLELGDSALYLCASSLYGSGANVLTFGAGSRLTVL.

This clonotype has a count of ten or more. V gene TRBV18 combines with J gene TRBJ1-1; weak D call: TRBD1 (5 bases). The CDR3 extends over 15 amino acids. V was cut by 3 bases and J by 3 bases, with 14 bases left in between. Per germline, CDR1 KGHSH and CDR2 LQKENI. CDR3 region: CASSPPGGGDTEAFF. The DNA for the CDR3 is TGTGCCAGCTCACCCCCCGGGGGGGGGGACACTGAAGCTTTCTTT.

This clonotype was observed at least ten times. The chain combines TRBV20-1 with TRBJ2-3, with 9 bases aligning to TRBD2. CDR1 and CDR2 from the germline V gene are DFQATT and SNEGSKA (reference sequence). This CDR3 has 19 residues. Germline trimming cut 2 bases from V and 2 bases from J; bases unmatched to any gene: 17. The CDR3 DNA is TGCAGTGCTAGACCAGTCGCCACGTTAGCGGGGGCCATCACAGATACGCAGTATTTT. Protein sequence: CSARPVATLAGAITDTQYF.